The T cell receptor beta chain described here comes from a study of CD8+ T cells in alopecia areata. Study-level results: Elevated clonality characterized lesional scalp relative to normal scalp, particularly in alopecia totalis/universalis.

The germline V gene encodes CDR1 MNHEY and CDR2 SVGAGI. J lost 2 bases, V lost 8 bases, and 7 bases had no gene match. The CDR3 contains 14 residues. About this clone itself: Antigen: not known.

RNA was isolated and reverse transcribed to cDNA, the sequencing template. Profiling relied on immunoSEQ multiplex PCR, and the TCRdb table lists in-frame clones only, not all of them. In the table there are under 150,000 clones, 82% of which are singletons. Stated treatment: oral pan-JAK inhibitor, 5-10 mg twice daily. J is TRBJ2-3 and V is TRBV6-5; 7 bases are shared with TRBD2. The clonotype originates from a human donor with alopecia areata. Sequenced here: CD8+ T cells sorted from blood, sampled at week 4, from a patient treated with tofacitinib. The CDR3 reads CASRTGGLTDTQYF. In DNA form, the CDR3 reads TGTGCCAGCCGCACGGGAGGACTCACAGATACGCAGTATTTT.